This is a list of T cell receptor beta chains from one sample in a study of CXCR3-negative and CXCR3-positive naive CD8 T cells. After re-calling the 5' RACE reads, TCRdb lists one entry per CDR3 protein, DNA absent. The table for this sample gives tens of thousands of distinct CDR3 sequences. The specimen sequenced was naive CXCR3+ CD8+ T cells from blood. All receptors derive from a human donor in good health. Some clones in this sample may be carry-over from other donors' samples. CDR3s include the opening cysteine and the closing phenylalanine or tryptophan.

j_call	v_call	cdr3_aa
TRBJ2-7	TRBV12-3/TRBV12-4	CASSFSGLKGEQYF
TRBJ2-5	TRBV28	CASSRSGGEETQYF
TRBJ1-1	TRBV18	CASSPGRNTEAFF
TRBJ2-2	TRBV5-5	CASSLRLAGAPNTGELFF
TRBJ2-3	TRBV29-1	CSVELRGDTQYF
TRBJ2-7	TRBV28	CASRPRPASYEQYF
TRBJ2-7	TRBV7-2	CASSLAGRDLYEQYF
TRBJ1-5	TRBV7-9	CASSIQSNQPQHF
TRBJ2-7	TRBV27	CASSLVGGPYEQYF
TRBJ2-1	TRBV7-3	CASSMGPVDEQFF
TRBJ2-1	TRBV5-6	CASSSYGTSINEQFF
TRBJ2-7	TRBV15	CATSREGGSGQTNSYEQYF
TRBJ2-7	TRBV3-1	CASSDREREQYF
TRBJ2-1	TRBV7-3	CASSPFGKGGYEQFF
TRBJ2-1	TRBV6-2/TRBV6-3	CASEGANEQFF
TRBJ1-5	TRBV27	CASSTVSVGNQPQHF
TRBJ2-7	TRBV13	CASSLTAGGYEQYF
TRBJ2-5	TRBV6-5	CASSFRQGLQETQYF
TRBJ2-7	TRBV10-3	CAISVAGESYEQYF
TRBJ2-1	TRBV15	CATSRDGQNNYNEQFF
TRBJ2-7	TRBV6-2/TRBV6-3	CASSYSTTSGYEQYF
TRBJ2-7	TRBV28	CASSLSVVGQGSYEQYF
TRBJ2-1	TRBV7-6	CASSSRLELAGYNEQFF
TRBJ2-7	TRBV29-1	CSTALGGEQYF
TRBJ2-2	TRBV14	CASSPRTSGRTGELFF
TRBJ2-2	TRBV20-1	CSARDLQTAKNTGELFF
TRBJ1-1	TRBV28	CASTLGRGTEAFF
TRBJ2-5	TRBV12-3/TRBV12-4	CASSFYGCQETQYF
TRBJ2-2	TRBV25-1	CASSDGREFPGEQFF
TRBJ2-4	TRBV20-1	CSANPPGGEWNIQYF
TRBJ1-4	TRBV20-1	CSARDDPGDKLFF
TRBJ2-2	TRBV29-1	CSVLAGVTGELFF
TRBJ2-1	TRBV28	CASSSARDRGGYNEQFF
TRBJ2-3	TRBV4-3	CASSQDIPAPSTDTQYF
TRBJ1-2	TRBV18	CASSPRAGAENYGYTF
TRBJ1-5	TRBV18	CASSPPGTGNQPQHF
TRBJ1-1	TRBV29-1	CSVVHFGEGLIAEAFF
TRBJ2-1	TRBV28	CASSLRVTGANGVEQFF
TRBJ1-2	TRBV7-6	CASSPFTGNPTYGYTF
TRBJ2-2	TRBV5-1	CASKNSGSSAGELFF
TRBJ1-4	TRBV28	CASSFVRTNEKLFF
TRBJ2-5	TRBV6-6	CASSWGGPLETQYF
TRBJ2-1	TRBV6-1	CASSVGTWGYNEQFF
TRBJ1-2	TRBV4-1	CASTPQTEARFGGYTF
TRBJ2-7	TRBV7-6	CASSPTPGQGAREQYF
TRBJ2-7	TRBV27	CASSWGAEPNLQYF